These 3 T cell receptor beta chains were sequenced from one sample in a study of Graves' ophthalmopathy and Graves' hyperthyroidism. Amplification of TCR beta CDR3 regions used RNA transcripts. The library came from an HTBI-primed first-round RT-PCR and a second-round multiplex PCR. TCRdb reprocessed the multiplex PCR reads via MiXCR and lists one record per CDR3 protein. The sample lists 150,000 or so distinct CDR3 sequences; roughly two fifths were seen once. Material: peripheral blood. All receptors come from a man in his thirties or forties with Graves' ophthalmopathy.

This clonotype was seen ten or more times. The CDR3 DNA reads as TGTGCCAGCAGCTTAGCTCAAGACATTCAGTACTTC. Translated: CASSLAQDIQYF. The J gene is TRBJ2-4, the V gene TRBV7-2; D is uncertain. Trimming removed 0 bases from V and 8 bases from J, with 5 bases in between. Germline V gene lookup returns CDR1 SGHTA and CDR2 FQGNSA. The CDR3 consists of 12 residues.

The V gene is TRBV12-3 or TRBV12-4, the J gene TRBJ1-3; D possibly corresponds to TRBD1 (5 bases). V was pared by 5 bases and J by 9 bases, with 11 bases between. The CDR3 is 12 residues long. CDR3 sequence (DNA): TGTGCCAGCAGTCGCAGGGTTGGCACCATATATTTT. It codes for CASSRRVGTIYF.

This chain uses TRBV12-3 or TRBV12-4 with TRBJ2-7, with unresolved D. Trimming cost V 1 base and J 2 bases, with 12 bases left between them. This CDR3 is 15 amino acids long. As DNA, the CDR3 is TGTGCCAGCAGTTTAGTTGGCGGCGGTACCTACGAGCAGTACTTC. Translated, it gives CASSLVGGGTYEQYF.